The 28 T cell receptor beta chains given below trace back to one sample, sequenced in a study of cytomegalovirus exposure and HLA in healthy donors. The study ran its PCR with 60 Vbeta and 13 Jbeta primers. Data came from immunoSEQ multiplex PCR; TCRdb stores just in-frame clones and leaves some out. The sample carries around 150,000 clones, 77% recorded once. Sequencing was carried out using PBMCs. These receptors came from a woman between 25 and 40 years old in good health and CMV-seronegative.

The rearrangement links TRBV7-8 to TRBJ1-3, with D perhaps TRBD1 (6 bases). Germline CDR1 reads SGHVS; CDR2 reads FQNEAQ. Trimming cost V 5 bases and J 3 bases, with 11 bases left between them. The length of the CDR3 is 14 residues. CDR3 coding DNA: TGTGCCAGCAGCACCTCAGGGGTTGGAAACACCATATATTTT. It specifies CASSTSGVGNTIYF. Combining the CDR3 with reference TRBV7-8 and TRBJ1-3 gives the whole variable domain GAGVSQSPRYKVAKRGQDVALRCDPISGHVSLFWYQQALGQGPEFLTYFQNEAQLDKSGLPSDRFFAERPEGSVSTLKIQRTQQEDSAVYLCASSTSGVGNTIYFGEGSWLTVV.

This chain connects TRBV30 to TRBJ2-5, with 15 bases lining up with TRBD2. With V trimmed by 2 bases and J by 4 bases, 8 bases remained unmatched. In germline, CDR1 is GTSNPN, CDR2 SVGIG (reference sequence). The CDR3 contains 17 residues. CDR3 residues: CAWSLGTSGGPGETQYF. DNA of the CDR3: TGTGCCTGGAGTTTAGGGACTAGCGGGGGGCCCGGAGAGACCCAGTACTTC.

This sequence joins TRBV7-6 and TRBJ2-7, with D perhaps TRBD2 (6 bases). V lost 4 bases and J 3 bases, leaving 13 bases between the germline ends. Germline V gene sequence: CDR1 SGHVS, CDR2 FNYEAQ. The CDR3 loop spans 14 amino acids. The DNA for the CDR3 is TGTGCCAGCAGCTACGGGGGTGGGGACTACGAGCAGTACTTC. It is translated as CASSYGGGDYEQYF. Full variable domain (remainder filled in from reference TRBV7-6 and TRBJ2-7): GAGVSQSPRYKVTKRGQDVALRCDPISGHVSLYWYRQALGQGPEFLTYFNYEAQQDKSGLPNDRFSAERPEGSISTLTIQRTEQRDSAMYRCASSYGGGDYEQYFGPGTRLTVT.

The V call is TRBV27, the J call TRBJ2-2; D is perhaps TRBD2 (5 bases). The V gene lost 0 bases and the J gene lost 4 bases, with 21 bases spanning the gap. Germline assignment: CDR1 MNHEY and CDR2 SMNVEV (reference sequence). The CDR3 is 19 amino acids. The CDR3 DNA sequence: TGTGCCAGCAGTTTATCGAGACTATATTCCACCCCTCGCACCGGGGAGCTGTTTTTT. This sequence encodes CASSLSRLYSTPRTGELFF.

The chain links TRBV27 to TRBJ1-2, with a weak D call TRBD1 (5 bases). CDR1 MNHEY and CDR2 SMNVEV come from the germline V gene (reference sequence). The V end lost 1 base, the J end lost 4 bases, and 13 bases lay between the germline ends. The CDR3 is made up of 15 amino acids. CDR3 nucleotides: TGTGCCAGCAGTTTATGGGGAGGGGTCGGCTATGGCTACACCTTC. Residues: CASSLWGGVGYGYTF.

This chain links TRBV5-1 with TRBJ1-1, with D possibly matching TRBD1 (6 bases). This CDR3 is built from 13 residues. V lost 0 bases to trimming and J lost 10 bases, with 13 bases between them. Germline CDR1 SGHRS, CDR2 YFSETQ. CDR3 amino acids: CASSLGETGRAFF. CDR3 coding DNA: TGCGCCAGCAGCTTGGGGGAAACAGGGCGAGCTTTCTTT.

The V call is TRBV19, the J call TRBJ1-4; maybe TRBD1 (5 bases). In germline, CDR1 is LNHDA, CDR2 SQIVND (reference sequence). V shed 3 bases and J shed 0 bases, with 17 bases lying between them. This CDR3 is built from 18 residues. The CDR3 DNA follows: TGTGCCAGTAGTATCCAACCTTGGGGGGGAGCAACTAATGAAAAACTGTTTTTT. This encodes CASSIQPWGGATNEKLFF.

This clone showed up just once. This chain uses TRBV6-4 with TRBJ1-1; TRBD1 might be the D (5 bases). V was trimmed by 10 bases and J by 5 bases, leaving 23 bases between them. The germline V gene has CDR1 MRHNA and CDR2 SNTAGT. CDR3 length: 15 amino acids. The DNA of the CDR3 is TGTGCCAACTCCGGGGGGGGGATGAGGCGGACTGAAGCTTTCTTT. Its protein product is CANSGGGMRRTEAFF.

Here the CDR3 DNA reads TGCGCCAGCAGCTTGGGTCCTTACAATGAGCAGTTCTTC. Residues: CASSLGPYNEQFF. V and J are TRBV5-1 and TRBJ2-1; D not certain. The germline V and J ends were trimmed by 0 bases and 4 bases, with 5 bases remaining between them. CDR1 is SGHRS, CDR2 YFSETQ, per germline. The length of the CDR3 is 13 residues.

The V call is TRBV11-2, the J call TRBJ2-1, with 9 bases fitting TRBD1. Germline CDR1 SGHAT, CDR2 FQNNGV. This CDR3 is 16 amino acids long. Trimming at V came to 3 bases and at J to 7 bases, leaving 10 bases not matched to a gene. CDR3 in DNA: TGTGCCAGCAGCTTTAGAGGGGGACAGGGCGGGAATGAGCAGTTCTTC. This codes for CASSFRGGQGGNEQFF.

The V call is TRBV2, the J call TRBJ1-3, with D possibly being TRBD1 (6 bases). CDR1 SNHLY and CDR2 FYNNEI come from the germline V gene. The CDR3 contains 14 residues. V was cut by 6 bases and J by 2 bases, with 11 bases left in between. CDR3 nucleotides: TGTGCCAGCAGGCCGGGGACAACTGGAAACACCATATATTTT. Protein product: CASRPGTTGNTIYF.

CDR3 nucleotides: TGTGCCAGCAGCCCCGCCTACGAGCAGTACTTC. It translates to CASSPAYEQYF. This rearrangement joins TRBV7-9 to TRBJ2-7; D call uncertain. Trimming cost V 5 bases and J 2 bases, with 4 bases left between them. This CDR3 region has 11 residues. The germline gives CDR1 SEHNR, CDR2 FQNEAQ (reference sequence).

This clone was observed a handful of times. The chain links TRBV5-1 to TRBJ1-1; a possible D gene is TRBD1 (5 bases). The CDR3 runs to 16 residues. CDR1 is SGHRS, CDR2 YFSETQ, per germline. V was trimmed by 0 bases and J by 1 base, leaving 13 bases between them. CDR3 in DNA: TGCGCCAGCAGCTTGGTATTAGGGACTTCGAACACTGAAGCTTTCTTT. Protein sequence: CASSLVLGTSNTEAFF.

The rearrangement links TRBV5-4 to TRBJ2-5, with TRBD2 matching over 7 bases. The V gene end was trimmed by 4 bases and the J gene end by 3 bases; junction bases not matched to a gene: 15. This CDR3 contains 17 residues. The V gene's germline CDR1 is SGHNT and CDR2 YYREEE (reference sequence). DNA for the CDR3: TGTGCCAGCAGCCCCGGGGGGACGGTGGGGTTGGAAGAGACCCAGTACTTC. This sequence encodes CASSPGGTVGLEETQYF.

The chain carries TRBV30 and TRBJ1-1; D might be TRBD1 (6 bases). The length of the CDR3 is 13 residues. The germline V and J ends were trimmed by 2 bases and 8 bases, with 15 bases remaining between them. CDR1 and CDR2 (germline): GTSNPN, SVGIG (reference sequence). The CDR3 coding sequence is TGTGCCTGGAGTTTTACATCAGGGGTCGAAGCTTTCTTT. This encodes CAWSFTSGVEAFF. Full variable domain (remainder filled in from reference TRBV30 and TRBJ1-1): SQTIHQWPATLVQPVGSPLSLECTVEGTSNPNLYWYRQAAGRGLQLLFYSVGIGQISSEVPQNLSASRPQDRQFILSSKKLLLSDSGFYLCAWSFTSGVEAFFGQGTRLTVV.

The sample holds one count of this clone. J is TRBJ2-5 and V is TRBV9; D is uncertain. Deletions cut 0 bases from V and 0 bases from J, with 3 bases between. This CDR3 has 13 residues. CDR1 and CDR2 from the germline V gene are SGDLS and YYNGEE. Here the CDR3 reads CASSVADQETQYF. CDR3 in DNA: TGTGCCAGCAGCGTAGCGGACCAAGAGACCCAGTACTTC.

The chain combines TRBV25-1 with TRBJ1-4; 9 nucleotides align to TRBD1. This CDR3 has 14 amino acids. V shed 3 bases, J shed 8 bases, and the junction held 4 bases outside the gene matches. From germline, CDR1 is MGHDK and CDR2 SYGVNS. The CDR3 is CASSDPGQGEKLFF. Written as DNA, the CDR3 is TGTGCCAGCAGTGACCCGGGACAGGGAGAAAAACTGTTTTTT. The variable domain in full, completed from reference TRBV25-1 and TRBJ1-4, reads EADIYQTPRYLVIGTGKKITLECSQTMGHDKMYWYQQDPGMELHLIHYSYGVNSTEKGDLSSESTVSRIRTEHFPLTLESARPSHTSQYLCASSDPGQGEKLFFGSGTQLSVL.

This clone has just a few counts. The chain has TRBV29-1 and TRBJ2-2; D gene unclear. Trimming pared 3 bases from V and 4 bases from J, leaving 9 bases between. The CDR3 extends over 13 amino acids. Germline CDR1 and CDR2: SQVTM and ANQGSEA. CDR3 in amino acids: CSVDSGITGELFF. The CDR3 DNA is TGCAGCGTTGACTCGGGTATCACCGGGGAGCTGTTTTTT.

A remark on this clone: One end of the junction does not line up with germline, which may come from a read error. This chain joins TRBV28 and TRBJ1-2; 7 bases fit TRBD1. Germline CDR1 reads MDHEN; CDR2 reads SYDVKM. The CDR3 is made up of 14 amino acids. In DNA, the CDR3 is TGTGCCGGCAGTTCAGGACAGGATAACTATGGCTACACCTTC. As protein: CAGSSGQDNYGYTF.

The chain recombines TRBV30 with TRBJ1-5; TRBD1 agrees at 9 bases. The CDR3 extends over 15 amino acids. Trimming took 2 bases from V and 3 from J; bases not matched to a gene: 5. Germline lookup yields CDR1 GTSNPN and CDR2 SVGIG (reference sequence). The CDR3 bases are TGTGCCTGGAGTATACAGGGGGCTGTCAATCAGCCCCAGCATTTT. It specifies CAWSIQGAVNQPQHF.

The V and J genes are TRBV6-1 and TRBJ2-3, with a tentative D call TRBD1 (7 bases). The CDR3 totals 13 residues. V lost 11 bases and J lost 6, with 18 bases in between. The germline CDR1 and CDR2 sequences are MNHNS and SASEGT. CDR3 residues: CAGGTAEYDTQYF. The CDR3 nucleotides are TGTGCCGGCGGGACAGCCGAGTATGATACGCAGTATTTT.

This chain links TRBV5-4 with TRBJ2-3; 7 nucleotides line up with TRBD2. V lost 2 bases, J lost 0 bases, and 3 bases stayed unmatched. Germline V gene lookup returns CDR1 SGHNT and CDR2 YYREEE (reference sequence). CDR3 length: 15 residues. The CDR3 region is CASSFRGGSTDTQYF. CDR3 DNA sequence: TGTGCCAGCAGCTTCCGGGGAGGGAGCACAGATACGCAGTATTTT.

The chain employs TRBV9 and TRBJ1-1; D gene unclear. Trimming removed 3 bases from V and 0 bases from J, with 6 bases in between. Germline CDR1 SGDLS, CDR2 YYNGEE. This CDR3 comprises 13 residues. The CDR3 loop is CASSANLNTEAFF. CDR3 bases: TGTGCCAGCAGCGCTAACCTGAACACTGAAGCTTTCTTT.

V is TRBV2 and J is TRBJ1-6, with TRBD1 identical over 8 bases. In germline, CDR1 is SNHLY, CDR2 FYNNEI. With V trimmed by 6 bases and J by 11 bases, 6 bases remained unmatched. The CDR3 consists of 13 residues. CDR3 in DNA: TGTGCCAGCAGCCCGACAGGGGATGCACCCCTCCACTTT. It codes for CASSPTGDAPLHF. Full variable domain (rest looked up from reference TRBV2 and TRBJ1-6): EPEVTQTPSHQVTQMGQEVILRCVPISNHLYFYWYRQILGQKVEFLVSFYNNEISEKSEIFDDQFSVERPDGSNFTLKIRSTKLEDSAMYFCASSPTGDAPLHFGNGTRLTVT.

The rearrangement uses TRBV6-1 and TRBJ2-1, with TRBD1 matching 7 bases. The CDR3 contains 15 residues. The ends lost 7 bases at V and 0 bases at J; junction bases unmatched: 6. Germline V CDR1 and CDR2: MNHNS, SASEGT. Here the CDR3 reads CASTARDSSYNEQFF. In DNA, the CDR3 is TGTGCCAGCACTGCCCGGGACAGCTCCTACAATGAGCAGTTCTTC.

The CDR3, as DNA: TGCAGCGTTGGGGCGGGGAATCTACTATACGAGCAGTACTTC. Its protein is CSVGAGNLLYEQYF. This chain connects TRBV29-1 to TRBJ2-7; D may be TRBD2 (6 bases). The CDR3 consists of 14 residues. The V end lost 4 bases, the J end lost 4 bases, and 17 bases lay between the germline ends. The germline V gene encodes CDR1 SQVTM and CDR2 ANQGSEA.

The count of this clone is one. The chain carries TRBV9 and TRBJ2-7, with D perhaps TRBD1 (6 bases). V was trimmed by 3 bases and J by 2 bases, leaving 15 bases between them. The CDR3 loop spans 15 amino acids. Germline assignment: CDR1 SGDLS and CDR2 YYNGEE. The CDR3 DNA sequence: TGTGCCAGCAGCGCCGAGGTGGGACAAACCTACGAGCAGTACTTC. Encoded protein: CASSAEVGQTYEQYF.

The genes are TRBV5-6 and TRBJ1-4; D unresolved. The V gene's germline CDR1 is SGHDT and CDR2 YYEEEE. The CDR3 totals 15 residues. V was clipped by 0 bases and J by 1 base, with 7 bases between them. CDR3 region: CASSLDRGTNEKLFF. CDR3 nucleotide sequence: TGTGCCAGCAGCTTGGATCGAGGAACTAATGAAAAACTGTTTTTT.